Presented here are 20 T cell receptor beta chains from one specimen sequenced in a study of shared clonotypes between healthy human individuals (dated by TCRdb to 2018 to 2020). The library was prepared using the immunoSEQ multiplex PCR assay. The clones in this table, taken by TCRdb from immuneACCESS, are in-frame only. Not every clone is retained; where verified, under half of the shortfall comes from an unresolved V gene, and the cause of the rest is unknown. Counted in this sample were roughly 2 million clones; roughly 94% of them appeared once. The ten biggest clones cover more than 0.1% of the sample. The sequenced sample was naive CD4+ T cells sorted from blood. The sample's cell subset or site label is to be understood as: CD45RA+ positively selected. Every receptor here comes from a man between 18 and 29 years old in good health.

The chain links TRBV5-1 to TRBJ2-2; D call uncertain. From germline, CDR1 is SGHRS and CDR2 YFSETQ. V was cut by 0 bases and J by 0 bases, with 9 bases left in between. The CDR3 contains 16 residues. This chain's CDR3 is CASSLERSPNTGELFF. CDR3 DNA: TGCGCCAGCAGCTTGGAACGGTCTCCGAACACCGGGGAGCTGTTTTTT.

The J gene is TRBJ1-2, the V gene TRBV7-8; no reliable D call. The CDR3 covers 13 residues. Trimming left V 4 bases short and J 5 bases short, with 11 bases between. The germline V gene has CDR1 SGHVS and CDR2 FQNEAQ. CDR3 nucleotide sequence: TGTGCCAGCAGCTCCGGGGTGGGGTATGGCTACACCTTC. It specifies CASSSGVGYGYTF.

As regards this clone: This CDR3 is also generated by other DNA sequences in the sample. CDR3 residues: CASSLTSGTYNEQFF. DNA for the CDR3: TGTGCCAGCAGCTTGACTAGCGGGACGTACAATGAGCAGTTCTTC. The chain is built from TRBV7-2 and TRBJ2-1, with 11 bases that match TRBD2. CDR3 length equals 15 residues. V lost 3 bases to trimming and J lost 4 bases; unmatched junction nucleotides: 2. Per germline, CDR1 SGHTA and CDR2 FQGNSA.

The chain is built from TRBV6-1 and TRBJ2-3, with TRBD2 matching 12 bases. Germline CDR1 and CDR2: MNHNS and SASEGT. J lost 0 bases, V lost 4 bases, and 5 bases had no gene match. CDR3 length equals 17 residues. The CDR3 protein is CASSVGLAGFSTDTQYF. Here the CDR3 DNA reads TGTGCCAGCAGTGTCGGACTAGCGGGGTTCAGCACAGATACGCAGTATTTT.

This chain links TRBV10-3 with TRBJ1-3, with 8 bases matching TRBD1. The CDR3 covers 17 residues. Germline trimming cut 0 bases from V and 2 bases from J; bases unmatched to any gene: 6. Germline V CDR1 and CDR2: ENHRY, SYGVKD. For the CDR3, the DNA is TGTGCCATCAGTGAGTCGGGACAGGTGACGACTGGAAACACCATATATTTT. It specifies CAISESGQVTTGNTIYF.

As regards this clone: The sample has other DNA sequences that encode this CDR3 too. The chain carries TRBV5-1 and TRBJ1-1; D is unresolved. The CDR3 has 15 residues. The germline gives CDR1 SGHRS, CDR2 YFSETQ. V was pared by 0 bases and J by 2 bases, with 11 bases between. DNA of the CDR3: TGCGCCAGCAGCTTGGATCCCGGTCTAAACACTGAAGCTTTCTTT. Amino acids: CASSLDPGLNTEAFF.

This chain connects TRBV30 to TRBJ2-7; 9 nucleotides agree with TRBD1. The length of the CDR3 is 15 residues. With V trimmed by 0 bases and J by 2 bases, 5 bases remained unmatched. Germline V gives CDR1 GTSNPN, CDR2 SVGIG (reference sequence). The CDR3 bases are TGTGCCTGGAGTGTTCCCGACAGGGGGGCCTACGAGCAGTACTTC. Residues: CAWSVPDRGAYEQYF.

The genes are TRBV5-6 and TRBJ1-3; 8 bases align to TRBD1. The CDR3 consists of 15 residues. Trimming removed 1 base from V and 5 bases from J; junction bases left unmatched: 5. Germline CDR1 and CDR2: SGHDT and YYEEEE. CDR3 sequence (DNA): TGTGCCAGCAGCTTGCCCCGACAGGGGCGAAACACCATATATTTT. Its protein is CASSLPRQGRNTIYF.

This chain joins TRBV27 and TRBJ2-7; 11 bases fit TRBD2. CDR3 length: 17 amino acids. In germline, CDR1 is MNHEY, CDR2 SMNVEV (reference sequence). The ends lost 8 bases at V and 5 bases at J; junction bases unmatched: 17. The DNA of the CDR3 is TGTGCCAGCTCAACCCCTAAAACTAGCGGGAGTATGAACGAGCAGTACTTC. This gives the protein CASSTPKTSGSMNEQYF.

The rearrangement uses TRBV9 and TRBJ2-6; D gene unclear. The CDR3 covers 14 residues. The germline V gene encodes CDR1 SGDLS and CDR2 YYNGEE. The V and J ends lost 4 bases and 1 base respectively, with 6 bases between them. In DNA, the CDR3 is TGTGCCAGCAGCTCCTCTTCTGGGGCCAACGTCCTGACTTTC. Protein product: CASSSSSGANVLTF.

This clone has just one count. The same CDR3 arises from other DNA sequences in this sample as well. This sequence joins TRBV10-3 and TRBJ2-7; TRBD1 matches at 9 bases. This CDR3 has 14 residues. The V and J ends lost 5 bases and 3 bases, in that order; junction bases with no gene match: 5. The germline gives CDR1 ENHRY, CDR2 SYGVKD. The CDR3 DNA is TGTGCCATCAGTACAGGACAGGGGAGCTACGAGCAGTACTTC. Its translation is CAISTGQGSYEQYF.

V usage is TRBV6-5 and J usage is TRBJ2-5; D is possibly TRBD1 or TRBD2 (5 bases each). Trimming removed 6 bases at V and 5 bases at J, with 16 bases between. In germline, CDR1 is MNHEY, CDR2 SVGAGI. This CDR3 has 14 amino acids. The CDR3 is CASSLRRGGETQYF. In DNA, the CDR3 is TGTGCCAGCAGCCTACGAAGGGGCGGGGAGACCCAGTACTTC.

The rearrangement links TRBV7-9 to TRBJ1-3; D remains ambiguous. Trimming left V 2 bases short and J 0 bases short, with 11 bases between. This CDR3 has 16 amino acids. The germline CDR1 and CDR2 sequences are SEHNR and FQNEAQ (reference sequence). The CDR3 bases are TGTGCCAGCAGCTTAATGGAGCGCCTCTCTGGAAACACCATATATTTT. Translating gives CASSLMERLSGNTIYF.

CDR3 sequence: CASSLGTSLGIQYF. The CDR3 DNA reads as TGTGCCAGCAGCCTTGGGACTAGCTTGGGCATTCAGTACTTC. The rearrangement uses TRBV5-6 and TRBJ2-4, with TRBD2 matching over 9 bases. The ends lost 4 bases at V and 9 bases at J; junction bases unmatched: 8. CDR3 length: 14 amino acids. The germline gives CDR1 SGHDT, CDR2 YYEEEE.

The genes are TRBV11-2 and TRBJ2-5, with 8 positions matching TRBD1. The V gene end was trimmed by 6 bases and the J gene end by 5 bases; junction bases not matched to a gene: 5. The CDR3 is 13 amino acids. The germline V gene encodes CDR1 SGHAT and CDR2 FQNNGV. The DNA for the CDR3 is TGTGCCAGCAGACCAACAGGGGGGGAGACCCAGTACTTC. Translated, it gives CASRPTGGETQYF.

The chain links TRBV5-1 to TRBJ2-6, with D unclear. Germline-derived CDR1 and CDR2 are SGHRS and YFSETQ. The CDR3 totals 16 residues. The V end lost 0 bases, the J end lost 0 bases, and 7 bases lay between the germline ends. The CDR3, as DNA: TGCGCCAGCAGCTTGGGGCAGAACTCTGGGGCCAACGTCCTGACTTTC. Its protein is CASSLGQNSGANVLTF.

As to this clone: In the same sample, other DNA sequences code for this CDR3. The genes are TRBV5-4 and TRBJ2-3; D unclear. V lost 0 bases and J lost 2, with 7 bases in between. The CDR3 is 14 residues long. Per germline, CDR1 SGHNT and CDR2 YYREEE (reference sequence). This CDR3 is CASSLALYTDTQYF. In nucleotides, the CDR3 is TGTGCCAGCAGCTTGGCCCTTTACACAGATACGCAGTATTTT.

CDR3: CASRETGVTEAFF. CDR3 bases: TGTGCCAGCAGAGAAACAGGGGTCACTGAAGCTTTCTTT. This chain uses TRBV6-6 with TRBJ1-1; 7 bases are shared with TRBD1. Germline CDR1 reads MNHNY; CDR2 reads SVGAGI (reference sequence). The CDR3 has 13 amino acids. The V and J ends lost 6 bases and 4 bases, in that order; junction bases with no gene match: 5.

Details on this clone: Other DNA sequences of this sample code for an identical CDR3. The V call is TRBV30, the J call TRBJ2-1, with 9 bases aligning to TRBD1. This CDR3 has 15 residues. Per the germline V gene, CDR1 is GTSNPN and CDR2 is SVGIG (reference sequence). V trimming: 0 bases; J trimming: 6 bases; junction bases outside the gene matches: 6. DNA for the CDR3: TGTGCCTGGAGTGTACGGGACAGGGTGGGCAATGAGCAGTTCTTC. It encodes CAWSVRDRVGNEQFF.

A note on this clone: The same CDR3 can be traced to other DNA sequences in this sample. This chain links TRBV30 with TRBJ1-1; no reliable D call. The CDR3 runs to 13 residues. V lost 5 bases and J lost 0, with 10 bases in between. CDR1 and CDR2 (germline): GTSNPN, SVGIG (reference sequence). CDR3 protein: CAWLGQVNTEAFF. CDR3 bases: TGTGCCTGGCTCGGCCAGGTGAACACTGAAGCTTTCTTT.